The following is a TCR beta chain sequence with its context. There are 14 residues in the CDR3. With 3 bases removed from V and 0 bases from J, the gap between germline ends came to 7 bases. CDR1 is WSHSY, CDR2 SAAADI, per germline. These data come from a study of blood T cell repertoires in COVID-19. Whole-study context: Collection of acute and convalescent COVID-19 samples took place in the United States, Italy and Spain. From T cells, B-cell-depleted T cells, or PBMCs came the material, which was cDNA or gDNA.

Per the original data handling: Amplifying reference gene primers gave estimates of nucleated cell counts. Repertoires were generated with immunoSEQ multiplex PCR, while TCRdb's copy carries only in-frame clones and drops some. V, J and clone size reflect that table, while D and trimming were determined from the DNA. Seen here are around 190,000 clones, roughly 80% observed once, and the top ten hold about 11%. This receptor was obtained from a middle-aged woman with COVID-19, enrolled during active disease. The chain recombines TRBV10-2 with TRBJ2-3; D is unresolved. The specimen sequenced was peripheral blood. The CDR3 here is CASSDGPSTDTQYF. DNA for the CDR3: TGCGCCAGCAGTGATGGGCCTAGCACAGATACGCAGTATTTT.